This paragraph reports one TCR beta chain. The target antigen is unknown. This sample stems from a study of cytomegalovirus exposure and HLA in healthy donors. Background on the study: For the roughly 400 genotyped donors, approximately 82% fell within the Caucasian-associated ancestry cluster. Study-wide results and caveats: Earlier results showed most TCR beta V segments being productive about 90% or about 30% of the time.

Per the germline V gene, CDR1 is SGHTA and CDR2 is FQGTGA. V shed 4 bases and J shed 3 bases, with 13 bases lying between them. The CDR3 extends over 16 amino acids. PCR amplification relied on 60 Vbeta primers (plus 13 Jbeta primers). The data were produced by immunoSEQ multiplex PCR, yet TCRdb's version contains in-frame clones alone and is incomplete. The sample has 150,000 or so clones, 65% to 80% seen once; the top ten hold roughly an eighth. This chain joins TRBV7-3 and TRBJ2-6; maybe TRBD2 (7 bases). The sequence came from a man in his forties or fifties in good health and CMV-seropositive. Sequencing used PBMCs. CDR3 nucleotides: TGTGCCAGCAGCTCCCTCGGGGGGCATGGGGCCAACGTCCTGACTTTC. Its translation is CASSSLGGHGANVLTF.